Listed below are T cell receptor beta chains from one sample, sequenced in a study of CXCR3-negative and CXCR3-positive naive CD8 T cells. TCRdb re-analyzed the 5' RACE reads; it lists each CDR3 protein once, without DNA. In total, the table holds about 92,000 distinct CDR3 sequences. Sequenced material: naive CXCR3+ CD8+ T cells from blood. These receptor sequences come from a human donor in good health. Some clones in this sample may be carry-over from other donors' samples. The CDR3 runs from the conserved cysteine through the conserved F or W.

>TRBV6-4|TRBJ2-3
CASSGTSGADTQYF
>TRBV14|TRBJ2-1
CASALGGYNEQFF
>TRBV10-3|TRBJ2-1
CAITRGGGLAGDEQFF
>TRBV28|TRBJ2-7
CASSQTSLLGEQYF
>TRBV6-5|TRBJ2-3
CASSPSGGDIDTQYF
>TRBV12-3/TRBV12-4|TRBJ1-4
CASSFMGIMIEKLFF
>TRBV10-3|TRBJ2-1
CAITDPGDYNEQFF
>TRBV2|TRBJ2-7
CASSETGQSYEQYF
>TRBV28|TRBJ1-2
CASSLQVRDGYTF
>TRBV7-2|TRBJ2-7
CASSPGGLAGLSSYEQYF
>TRBV18|TRBJ2-5
CASSSRDRLPETQYF
>TRBV7-2|TRBJ1-5
CASSSDSVAQHF
>TRBV29-1|TRBJ2-2
CSVEKGFTGELFF
>TRBV9|TRBJ2-3
CASSVDWRETDTQYF
>TRBV20-1|TRBJ2-1
CSAYETDLSSYNEQFF
>TRBV9|TRBJ2-5
CASSVEGSSGETQYF
>TRBV5-1|TRBJ1-6
CASSPFRDSYNSPLHF
>TRBV5-1|TRBJ1-2
CASSLGLNYGYTF